A selection of T cell receptor beta chains follows, all from one sample in a study of T cell repertoires in aging, cancer and after chemotherapy. Using its own MiXCR run on the multiplex PCR reads, TCRdb lists one record per CDR3 protein. The data contain several thousand distinct CDR3 sequences, roughly 26% of them seen just once; the ten biggest clones take up roughly an eighth. The sample was blood. The source is a human donor with a solid tumor. CDR3s include the opening cysteine and the closing phenylalanine or tryptophan. The order of the fields is clone size, J gene, D gene, V gene, CDR3 protein, CDR3 DNA. A D gene is named only where the DNA matches it firmly. Clone size is given for some rows only: seen once, a few or many times, or a class if the clone is expanded.

clone_size: NA; j_call: TRBJ1-6; d_call: TRBD1; v_call: TRBV7-2; cdr3_aa: CASSKGLPGQGSNSPLHF; cdr3_nt: TGTGCCAGCAGCAAAGGACTCCCGGGACAGGGATCGAATTCACCCCTCCACTTT
clone_size: NA; j_call: TRBJ1-1; d_call: TRBD1; v_call: TRBV20-1; cdr3_aa: CSASRTGGAEAFF; cdr3_nt: TGCAGTGCTAGCAGGACAGGGGGGGCTGAAGCTTTCTTT
clone_size: medium-sized; j_call: TRBJ2-3; d_call: TRBD1; v_call: TRBV6-2/TRBV6-3; cdr3_aa: CASSYQQGLYTDTQYF; cdr3_nt: TGTGCCAGCAGTTATCAACAGGGGTTATACACAGATACGCAGTATTTT
clone_size: NA; j_call: TRBJ2-5; d_call: TRBD2; v_call: TRBV5-6; cdr3_aa: CASSLIAGGPQETQYF; cdr3_nt: TGTGCCAGCAGCTTGATAGCGGGGGGGCCTCAAGAGACCCAGTACTTC
clone_size: few; j_call: TRBJ2-3; d_call: TRBD2; v_call: TRBV2; cdr3_aa: CASSGLGTSGGADTQYF; cdr3_nt: TGTGCCAGCAGTGGCCTAGGGACTAGCGGGGGGGCAGATACGCAGTATTTT
clone_size: medium-sized; j_call: TRBJ1-3; d_call: NA; v_call: TRBV5-6; cdr3_aa: CASSPDFSGNTIYF; cdr3_nt: TGTGCCAGCAGCCCGGACTTCTCTGGAAACACCATATATTTT
clone_size: NA; j_call: TRBJ1-1; d_call: NA; v_call: TRBV28; cdr3_aa: CASSYPGLYEAFF; cdr3_nt: TGTGCCAGCAGTTATCCGGGTTTATATGAAGCTTTCTTT
clone_size: medium-sized; j_call: TRBJ1-1; d_call: NA; v_call: TRBV6-2/TRBV6-3; cdr3_aa: CASSPPRTDPSGNTEAFF; cdr3_nt: TGTGCCAGCAGCCCGCCACGGACGGATCCCTCGGGGAACACTGAAGCTTTCTTT
clone_size: medium-sized; j_call: TRBJ1-2; d_call: TRBD1; v_call: TRBV12-3/TRBV12-4; cdr3_aa: CASSFSDRAKQGYTF; cdr3_nt: TGTGCCAGCAGTTTTTCGGACAGGGCAAAGCAGGGCTACACCTTC
clone_size: medium-sized; j_call: TRBJ2-7; d_call: NA; v_call: TRBV6-1; cdr3_aa: CASSEMPRGGEEQYF; cdr3_nt: TGTGCCAGCAGTGAAATGCCCAGGGGCGGGGAAGAGCAGTACTTC